Listed below are T cell receptor beta chains from one sample, sequenced in a study of control samples from healthy donors and cancer patients. Generated by immunoSEQ multiplex PCR, the TCRdb table keeps only in-frame clones and is missing some. The data show 150,000 to 200,000 clones, about 90% seen once. Sequencing was performed on blood. Receptors were obtained from a woman aged 50 to 60 in good health. The CDR3 runs from the conserved cysteine through the conserved F or W. Fields, in order: V gene, clone size, J gene, D gene, CDR3 protein, CDR3 DNA. A D gene is named only where the DNA matches it firmly. For some rows the clone size is stated as once, few or many, or as a class when expanded; others skip it.

>TRBV15|.|TRBJ2-5|.
CATSRDGVRQETQYF
TGTGCCACCAGCAGGGACGGGGTCCGCCAAGAGACCCAGTACTTC
>TRBV30|.|TRBJ2-7|.
CAWSVRRPPYEQYF
TGTGCCTGGAGTGTAAGGCGTCCTCCTTACGAGCAGTACTTC
>TRBV3-1/TRBV3-2|few|TRBJ1-4|TRBD1
CASSPPGGAGKLFF
TGTGCCAGCAGCCCCCCAGGGGGCGCCGGGAAACTGTTTTTT
>TRBV15|.|TRBJ1-1|.
CATSRQGNTEAFF
TGTGCCACCAGCAGACAGGGGAACACTGAAGCTTTCTTT
>TRBV28|.|TRBJ2-5|TRBD2
CASSFFSGEGTQYF
TGTGCCAGCAGTTTTTTTTCGGGGGAGGGGACCCAGTACTTC
>TRBV7-9|.|TRBJ1-2|.
CASSAGGDRGYTF
TGTGCCAGCAGCGCAGGTGGGGATCGTGGCTACACCTTC
>TRBV19|.|TRBJ1-2|.
CASSAPRDGHYGYTF
TGTGCCAGTAGTGCCCCCCGGGACGGACACTATGGCTACACCTTC
>TRBV19|.|TRBJ2-7|TRBD2
CASSPSAGAYFYEQYF
TGTGCCAGTAGTCCTTCAGCGGGAGCTTATTTCTACGAGCAGTACTTC
>TRBV5-8|.|TRBJ2-4|.
CASSKGGTKNIQYF
TGTGCCAGCAGTAAGGGGGGTACCAAAAACATTCAGTACTTC
>TRBV29-1|.|TRBJ2-2|.
CADRANTGELFF
TGCGCGGACAGAGCGAACACCGGGGAGCTGTTTTTT
>TRBV5-1|.|TRBJ2-7|TRBD1
CASSRTGALSSYEQYF
TGCGCCAGCAGCAGGACAGGGGCCCTTAGCTCCTACGAGCAGTACTTC
>TRBV2|.|TRBJ2-3|.
CASNGGLGDTQYF
TGTGCCAGCAATGGGGGCCTGGGAGATACGCAGTATTTT
>TRBV28|.|TRBJ1-3|.
CASTIPGGLMGNTIYF
TGTGCCAGCACCATACCCGGGGGCCTAATGGGAAACACCATATATTTT
>TRBV2|.|TRBJ1-4|.
CASGSGLLNEKLFF
TGTGCCAGCGGATCGGGACTCTTAAATGAAAAACTGTTTTTT
>TRBV7-2|once|TRBJ2-3|TRBD1
CASSLDYPDRGHDTQYF
TGTGCCAGCAGCTTAGACTACCCCGACAGGGGGCATGATACGCAGTATTTT
>TRBV2|once|TRBJ1-1|.
CARWGNAGTEAFF
TGTGCCAGGTGGGGCAACGCCGGCACTGAAGCTTTCTTT
>TRBV15|.|TRBJ2-7|.
CATSPGLHEQYF
TGTGCCACCAGCCCGGGCCTCCACGAGCAGTACTTC
>TRBV27|.|TRBJ1-2|.
CASSANRVRNYGYTF
TGTGCCAGCAGTGCCAACAGGGTGAGGAACTATGGCTACACCTTC
>TRBV19|few|TRBJ1-5|TRBD1
CASRGRGQGAIQPQHF
TGTGCCAGTAGAGGCCGGGGGCAGGGGGCGATCCAGCCCCAGCATTTT
>TRBV3-1/TRBV3-2|.|TRBJ2-6|.
CASSQFPGTGANVLTF
TGTGCCAGCAGCCAATTCCCCGGGACTGGGGCCAACGTCCTGACTTTC
>TRBV7-3|.|TRBJ2-5|.
CASSSGTPGETQYF
TGTGCCAGCAGCTCCGGGACCCCTGGGGAGACCCAGTACTTC
>TRBV6-2/TRBV6-3|.|TRBJ1-1|.
CASSHGGAEAFF
TGTGCCAGCAGTCACGGGGGGGCTGAAGCTTTCTTT
>TRBV15|.|TRBJ2-5|.
CATSTLLKGETQYF
TGTGCCACCAGCACCCTCCTTAAAGGCGAGACCCAGTACTTC
>TRBV6-6|.|TRBJ2-3|.
CASSYVATDTQYF
TGTGCCAGCAGTTACGTGGCCACAGATACGCAGTATTTT
>TRBV5-1|.|TRBJ2-2|.
CASSPGGRLFANTGELFF
TGCGCCAGCAGCCCCGGGGGACGGTTGTTCGCGAACACCGGGGAGCTGTTTTTT
>TRBV5-1|.|TRBJ2-5|TRBD2
CASRDTGGQETQYF
TGCGCCAGCAGGGACACGGGGGGGCAAGAGACCCAGTACTTC
>TRBV2|.|TRBJ1-2|.
CASSQGDQGAYGYTF
TGTGCCAGCAGTCAAGGGGACCAGGGAGCATATGGCTACACCTTC
>TRBV7-2|.|TRBJ2-7|TRBD2
CASSQEGGGGPYEQYF
TGTGCCAGCAGCCAGGAGGGCGGGGGGGGGCCCTACGAGCAGTACTTC
>TRBV4-3|.|TRBJ1-4|.
CASSQDLLSGGEKLFF
TGCGCCAGCAGCCAAGACCTTCTCAGTGGCGGTGAAAAACTGTTTTTT
>TRBV19|.|TRBJ2-4|TRBD2
CASSHLAGRGKNIQYF
TGTGCCAGTAGCCACTTAGCGGGGCGGGGCAAAAACATTCAGTACTTC
>TRBV18|.|TRBJ1-1|.
CASSPRDGGPGTTAFF
TGTGCCAGCTCACCACGGGACGGGGGACCCGGCACTACAGCTTTCTTT
>TRBV7-9|.|TRBJ2-3|.
CASSRGVFRTSTDTQYF
TGTGCCAGCAGCCGAGGGGTTTTTCGGACTAGCACAGATACGCAGTATTTT
>TRBV28|once|TRBJ1-3|.
CASSLGGNTIYF
TGTGCCAGCAGTCTAGGGGGAAACACCATATATTTT
>TRBV5-1|once|TRBJ2-4|.
CASSSIESGDIQYF
TGCGCCAGCAGCTCGATTGAGTCCGGTGACATTCAGTACTTC
>TRBV28|.|TRBJ1-1|.
CASVNYTPAGAFF
TGTGCCAGCGTTAACTACACTCCGGCGGGGGCTTTCTTT
>TRBV19|.|TRBJ1-5|TRBD1
CASSKRTGGGQPQHF
TGTGCCAGTAGTAAAAGGACAGGGGGAGGGCAGCCCCAGCATTTT
>TRBV5-5|once|TRBJ1-6|.
CASSLSWGNSPLHF
TGTGCCAGCAGCTTGAGCTGGGGCAATTCACCCCTCCACTTT
>TRBV4-3|.|TRBJ1-5|TRBD1
CASSQVQGAQPQHF
TGCGCCAGCAGCCAAGTTCAGGGGGCTCAGCCCCAGCATTTT
>TRBV11-1|.|TRBJ1-2|.
CASSLEGSGHYGYTF
TGTGCCAGCAGCCTGGAGGGCTCCGGCCACTATGGCTACACCTTC
>TRBV28|.|TRBJ1-3|.
CASSPPTRNTIYF
TGTGCCAGCAGTCCACCGACCCGGAACACCATATATTTT
>TRBV3-1/TRBV3-2|.|TRBJ2-1|.
CASSHQTPPEQFF
TGTGCCAGCAGCCACCAGACCCCACCTGAGCAGTTCTTC
>TRBV2|.|TRBJ1-2|.
CASRMARGYTF
TGTGCCAGCAGAATGGCTAGAGGCTACACCTTC
>TRBV28|.|TRBJ2-1|.
CASSKMGEQFF
TGTGCCAGCAGTAAAATGGGGGAGCAGTTCTTC
>TRBV21-1|.|TRBJ1-4|.
CASSRTTTNEKLFF
TGTGCCAGCAGTAGGACAACAACTAATGAAAAACTGTTTTTT
>TRBV27|once|TRBJ1-4|.
CASSPRDGVKLFF
TGTGCCAGCAGTCCCAGGGACGGGGTCAAACTGTTTTTT
>TRBV5-8|.|TRBJ1-2|.
CASSLTPARDYGYTF
TGTGCCAGCAGCTTGACCCCGGCACGCGACTATGGCTACACCTTC
>TRBV12-5|.|TRBJ2-1|.
CASGFEQFF
TGTGCTAGTGGTTTCGAGCAGTTCTTC
>TRBV5-1|.|TRBJ1-1|TRBD1
CASSSGTGWTNTEAFF
TGCGCCAGCAGCTCCGGGACAGGGTGGACGAACACTGAAGCTTTCTTT